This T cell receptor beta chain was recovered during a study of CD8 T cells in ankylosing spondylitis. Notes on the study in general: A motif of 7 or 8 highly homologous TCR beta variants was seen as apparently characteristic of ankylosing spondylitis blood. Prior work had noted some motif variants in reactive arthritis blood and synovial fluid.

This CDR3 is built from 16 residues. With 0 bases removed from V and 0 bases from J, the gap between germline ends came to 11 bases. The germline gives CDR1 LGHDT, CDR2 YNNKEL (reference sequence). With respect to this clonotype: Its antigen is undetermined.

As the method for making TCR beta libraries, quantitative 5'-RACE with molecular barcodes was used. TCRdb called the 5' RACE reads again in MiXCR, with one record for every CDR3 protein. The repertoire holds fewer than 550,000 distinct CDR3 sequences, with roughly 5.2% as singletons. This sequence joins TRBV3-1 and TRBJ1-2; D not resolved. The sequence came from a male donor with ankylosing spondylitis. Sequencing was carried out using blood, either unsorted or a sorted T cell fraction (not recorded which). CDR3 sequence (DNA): TGTGCCAGCAGCCAAGACGCCTCCCAAGCTAACTATGGCTACACCTTC. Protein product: CASSQDASQANYGYTF.